These 23 T cell receptor beta chains were all obtained from the same sample, sequenced in a study of T cells in Graves' hyperthyroidism and ophthalmopathy. It was RNA transcripts that yielded the amplified TCR beta CDR3 regions. The HTBI primer set was used in a first-round RT-PCR of the TCR CDR3. From the multiplex PCR reads, TCRdb called clonotypes with MiXCR, one entry per CDR3 protein. The repertoire holds hundreds of thousands of distinct CDR3 sequences, 15% to 19% seen once, with around 7.7% in the top ten. The material sequenced was blood. The receptors come from a woman aged 18-29 years with Graves' hyperthyroidism.

This clonotype was detected ten times or more. The chain recombines TRBV3-1 with TRBJ2-1; 7 bases map to TRBD2. CDR3 length equals 16 residues. Losses at the gene ends were 4 bases for V and 0 bases for J; bases not matched to a gene: 6. Germline-derived CDR1 and CDR2 are LGHDT and YNNKEL (reference sequence). As DNA, the CDR3 is TGTGCCAGCAGCCTTTGGCGGGGGACCTCCTACAATGAGCAGTTCTTC. Protein sequence: CASSLWRGTSYNEQFF.

This clonotype was counted ten times or more. The chain carries TRBV19 and TRBJ2-2, with 10 bases aligning to TRBD1. The trim removed 9 bases at V and 7 bases at J, leaving 8 bases unmatched. The CDR3 length is 14 residues. Germline-derived CDR1 and CDR2 are LNHDA and SQIVND (reference sequence). Here the CDR3 reads CASLRQGAIGELFF. CDR3 DNA: TGTGCCAGCCTACGACAGGGGGCAATCGGGGAGCTGTTTTTT.

The rearrangement uses TRBV18 and TRBJ2-1; 12 positions agree with TRBD2. This CDR3 region has 15 residues. V was pared by 2 bases and J by 7 bases, with 3 bases of the junction left unmatched. Germline loops: CDR1 KGHSH, CDR2 LQKENI. For the CDR3, the DNA is TGTGCCAGCTCACCATCCGGGACTAGCGGGAATGAGCAGTTCTTC. Translating it yields CASSPSGTSGNEQFF.

This clonotype was seen many times. The chain has TRBV7-3 and TRBJ2-7; TRBD1 or TRBD2 may be the D gene (5 bases each). This CDR3 is built from 13 residues. Germline V gives CDR1 SGHTA, CDR2 FQGTGA. With 2 bases removed from V and 7 bases from J, the gap between germline ends came to 12 bases. DNA of the CDR3: TGTGCCAGCAGCTTAGGGGGTTGGAGAGAGCAGTACTTC. Its translation: CASSLGGWREQYF.

The chain recombines TRBV5-1 with TRBJ2-1; 13 positions match TRBD2. J gave up 6 bases and V 0 bases, and 18 bases lay outside the gene matches. The germline V gene encodes CDR1 SGHRS and CDR2 YFSETQ. The CDR3 contains 21 residues. This CDR3 reads CASSLVGGLAGSLMGTNEQFF. In nucleotides, the CDR3 is TGCGCCAGCAGCTTGGTGGGGGGACTAGCGGGGTCCCTCATGGGAACCAATGAGCAGTTCTTC.

This clonotype was recorded many times. In DNA form, the CDR3 reads TGCGCCAGCAGCCCCCTTGGGGGGCGACTCGCATACAATGAGCAGTTCTTC. It specifies CASSPLGGRLAYNEQFF. The genes are TRBV5-1 and TRBJ2-1; the D call may be TRBD1 or TRBD2 (6 bases each). V was cut by 4 bases and J by 4 bases, with 21 bases left in between. CDR1 and CDR2 from the germline V gene are SGHRS and YFSETQ. The CDR3 consists of 17 residues.

Ten or more counts support this clonotype. The rearrangement uses TRBV29-1 and TRBJ2-7; 11 nucleotides align to TRBD1. In germline, CDR1 is SQVTM, CDR2 ANQGSEA. CDR3 length: 13 residues. V shed 3 bases, J shed 5 bases, and the junction held 3 bases outside the gene matches. CDR3 bases: TGCAGCGTTGAGGACAGGGGGCAGGACGAGCAGTACTTC. Residues: CSVEDRGQDEQYF.

This clonotype was recorded many times. The chain has TRBV3-1 and TRBJ1-2; D might be TRBD1 (5 bases). The CDR3 is made up of 13 amino acids. The germline gives CDR1 LGHDT, CDR2 YNNKEL (reference sequence). The V end was cut by 1 base, the J end by 8 bases, with 11 bases between. The CDR3 reads CASSQGGEEGYTF. In nucleotides, the CDR3 is TGTGCCAGCAGCCAAGGGGGGGAAGAGGGCTACACCTTC.

This clonotype was detected ten times or more. The chain uses TRBV11-2 and TRBJ2-5; 7 bases fit TRBD2. The CDR3 runs 14 residues. V lost 7 bases and J lost 1; bases outside the gene matches: 6. The V gene's germline CDR1 is SGHAT and CDR2 FQNNGV. CDR3 in DNA: TGTGCCAGCAAGGGGCGGGGGACCCAAGAGACCCAGTACTTC. It translates to CASKGRGTQETQYF.

The V gene is TRBV5-4, the J gene TRBJ2-5, with TRBD2 matching over 14 bases. Germline V gene lookup returns CDR1 SGHNT and CDR2 YYREEE (reference sequence). Trimming took 3 bases from V and 2 from J; bases not matched to a gene: 15. The CDR3 covers 20 residues. In DNA form, the CDR3 reads TGTGCCAGCAGCTCCCCGGCGACTAGCGGGGGGGCGCCCGTTCAAGAGACCCAGTACTTC. This sequence encodes CASSSPATSGGAPVQETQYF.

This clonotype was counted many times. The chain recombines TRBV7-9 with TRBJ2-3, with 12 bases that match TRBD2. V gave up 8 bases and J gave up 3 bases; unmatched junction bases: 6. Germline V gene lookup returns CDR1 SEHNR and CDR2 FQNEAQ (reference sequence). CDR3 size: 15 residues. The DNA for the CDR3 is TGTGCCAGCCAACCTAGCGGGAGGGCGACAGATACGCAGTATTTT. Protein product: CASQPSGRATDTQYF.

This clonotype was recorded many times. The chain employs TRBV18 and TRBJ2-3; 8 bases fit TRBD2. The CDR3 is 16 amino acids. From germline, CDR1 is KGHSH and CDR2 LQKENI. V was pared by 1 base and J by 3 bases, with 6 bases of the junction left unmatched. CDR3 DNA sequence: TGTGCCAGCTCACCACGGAGCGGGAGAGGGACAGATACGCAGTATTTT. It codes for CASSPRSGRGTDTQYF. Variable domain in full (rest from reference TRBV18 and TRBJ2-3): NAGVMQNPRHLVRRRGQEARLRCSPMKGHSHVYWYRQLPEEGLKFMVYLQKENIIDESGMPKERFSAEFPKEGPSILRIQQVVRGDSAAYFCASSPRSGRGTDTQYFGPGTRLTVL.

This clonotype has more than one count but fewer than ten. V and J are TRBV19 and TRBJ2-5; D not certain. This CDR3 comprises 15 residues. V was cut by 6 bases and J by 2 bases, with 16 bases left in between. Germline CDR1 and CDR2: LNHDA and SQIVND (reference sequence). CDR3 amino acids: CASRGSSVQQETQYF. The CDR3, as DNA: TGTGCCAGTAGGGGCAGCTCCGTTCAACAAGAGACCCAGTACTTC.

This clonotype was seen repeatedly, ten times or more. The CDR3 region has the DNA TGTGCTAGTGGTCCCGGACAGGGAAGCACAGATACGCAGTATTTT. Its protein product is CASGPGQGSTDTQYF. This chain uses TRBV12-5 with TRBJ2-3; 8 bases are shared with TRBD1. The germline V gene has CDR1 LGHNT and CDR2 FRNRAP. This CDR3 is 15 amino acids long. V dropped 5 bases and J dropped 0; count of bases not matched to a gene: 4.

In its sample, this clonotype was seen many times. The gene calls are TRBV7-6 and TRBJ2-7, with D possibly being TRBD1 (6 bases). Germline lookup yields CDR1 SGHVS and CDR2 FNYEAQ. The CDR3 loop spans 16 amino acids. Trimming shortened V by 5 bases and J by 3 bases, and 20 bases separated the two germline ends. The CDR3 is CASSPIQGSGFYEQYF. CDR3 bases: TGTGCCAGCAGCCCAATACAGGGATCGGGTTTCTACGAGCAGTACTTC.

The chain has TRBV12-3 or TRBV12-4 and TRBJ2-7, with D unresolved. The CDR3 contains 13 residues. V was shortened by 2 bases and J by 3 bases, with 8 bases between the two germline ends. In nucleotides, the CDR3 is TGTGCCAGCAGTTTATATTCGGGCTACGAGCAGTACTTC. Amino acid sequence: CASSLYSGYEQYF.

This clonotype showed up just a few times. The genes are TRBV5-6 and TRBJ2-7; 8 positions match TRBD2. The CDR3 contains 16 residues. Germline V CDR1 and CDR2: SGHDT, YYEEEE. The trim removed 0 bases at V and 6 bases at J, leaving 11 bases unmatched. CDR3 sequence reads: CASSLGRWIAGTEQYF. CDR3 nucleotide sequence: TGTGCCAGCAGCTTGGGGAGGTGGATAGCGGGGACCGAGCAGTACTTC.

The gene calls are TRBV19 and TRBJ1-2, with 10 bases lining up with TRBD1. V was clipped by 11 bases and J by 8 bases; unmatched bases: 8. This CDR3 is 12 amino acids long. CDR1 is LNHDA, CDR2 SQIVND, per germline (reference sequence). DNA for the CDR3: TGTGCCGCCTCCGACAGGGGGCTAGGCTACACCTTC. Translated: CAASDRGLGYTF.

The V gene is TRBV3-1, the J gene TRBJ1-2, with TRBD1 identical over 7 bases. This CDR3 region has 15 residues. V trimming: 0 bases; J trimming: 4 bases; junction bases outside the gene matches: 5. Germline V gene sequence: CDR1 LGHDT, CDR2 YNNKEL (reference sequence). Here the CDR3 reads CASSQERTGSYGYTF. CDR3 nucleotides: TGTGCCAGCAGCCAAGAAAGGACAGGTTCCTATGGCTACACCTTC.

This clonotype showed up many times. The chain joins TRBV7-8 to TRBJ2-1; TRBD1 matches at 9 bases. CDR1 and CDR2 (germline): SGHVS, FQNEAQ. CDR3 length: 15 residues. After removal of 10 bases from V and 4 bases from J, the junction contained 11 bases not matched to a gene. CDR3 in amino acids: CATTVRDRVYNEQFF. The CDR3 DNA is TGTGCCACAACCGTACGGGACAGGGTGTACAATGAGCAGTTCTTC.

This clonotype was counted at least ten times. The rearrangement joins TRBV6-1 to TRBJ1-2; D is perhaps TRBD1 (5 bases). Trimming shortened V by 4 bases and J by 3 bases, and 15 bases separated the two germline ends. Germline V CDR1 and CDR2: MNHNS, SASEGT. The CDR3 has 15 residues. CDR3: CASSGRGRGDYGYTF. The CDR3, as DNA: TGTGCCAGCAGTGGCCGGGGCCGGGGAGACTATGGCTACACCTTC.

This clonotype was counted many times. The CDR3 DNA reads as TGCAGTGCCTCAACCCGTTACTTCACAGATACGCAGTATTTT. It yields the protein CSASTRYFTDTQYF. This chain links TRBV20-1 with TRBJ2-3, with D hard to call. The CDR3 extends over 14 amino acids. V lost 6 bases to trimming and J lost 2 bases, with 15 bases between them. Germline V lookup: CDR1 DFQATT, CDR2 SNEGSKA (reference sequence).

The rearrangement joins TRBV6-8 to TRBJ2-4; D is undetermined. The germline CDR1 and CDR2 sequences are MNHGY and SAAAGT. Trimming stripped 5 bases from V and 5 bases from J, with 16 bases between. The CDR3 extends over 15 amino acids. The CDR3 here is CASSRLLTVQNIQYF. In DNA, the CDR3 is TGTGCCAGCAGTCGTCTACTTACGGTCCAAAACATTCAGTACTTC.